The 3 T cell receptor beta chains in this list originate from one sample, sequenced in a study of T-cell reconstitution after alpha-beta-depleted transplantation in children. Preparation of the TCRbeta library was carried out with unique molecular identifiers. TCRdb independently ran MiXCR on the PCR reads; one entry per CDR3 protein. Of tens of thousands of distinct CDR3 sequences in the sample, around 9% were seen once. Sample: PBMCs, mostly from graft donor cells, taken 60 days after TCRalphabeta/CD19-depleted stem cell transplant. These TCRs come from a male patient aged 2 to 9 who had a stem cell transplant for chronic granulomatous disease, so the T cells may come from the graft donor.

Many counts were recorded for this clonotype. The chain's CDR3 is CASSQAGEDHNEQFF. The CDR3 DNA follows: TGTGCCAGCAGTCAAGCGGGGGAGGATCACAATGAGCAGTTCTTC. This chain uses TRBV28 with TRBJ2-1; 8 bases align to TRBD2. The CDR3 length is 15 residues. Looked up from germline, CDR1 is MDHEN and CDR2 is SYDVKM. The V and J ends lost 5 bases and 5 bases, in that order; junction bases with no gene match: 8.

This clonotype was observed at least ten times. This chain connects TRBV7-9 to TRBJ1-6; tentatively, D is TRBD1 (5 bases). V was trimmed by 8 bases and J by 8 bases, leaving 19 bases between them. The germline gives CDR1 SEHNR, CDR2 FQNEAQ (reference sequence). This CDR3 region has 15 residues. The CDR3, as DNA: TGTGCCAGCGGACTGAGGGACGGAATCGATTCACCCCTCCACTTT. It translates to CASGLRDGIDSPLHF.

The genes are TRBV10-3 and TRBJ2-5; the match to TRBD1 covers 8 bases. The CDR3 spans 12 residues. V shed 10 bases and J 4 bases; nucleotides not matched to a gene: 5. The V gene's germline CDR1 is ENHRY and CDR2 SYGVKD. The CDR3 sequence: CATQGAGETQYF. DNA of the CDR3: TGTGCCACGCAGGGGGCCGGAGAGACCCAGTACTTC.